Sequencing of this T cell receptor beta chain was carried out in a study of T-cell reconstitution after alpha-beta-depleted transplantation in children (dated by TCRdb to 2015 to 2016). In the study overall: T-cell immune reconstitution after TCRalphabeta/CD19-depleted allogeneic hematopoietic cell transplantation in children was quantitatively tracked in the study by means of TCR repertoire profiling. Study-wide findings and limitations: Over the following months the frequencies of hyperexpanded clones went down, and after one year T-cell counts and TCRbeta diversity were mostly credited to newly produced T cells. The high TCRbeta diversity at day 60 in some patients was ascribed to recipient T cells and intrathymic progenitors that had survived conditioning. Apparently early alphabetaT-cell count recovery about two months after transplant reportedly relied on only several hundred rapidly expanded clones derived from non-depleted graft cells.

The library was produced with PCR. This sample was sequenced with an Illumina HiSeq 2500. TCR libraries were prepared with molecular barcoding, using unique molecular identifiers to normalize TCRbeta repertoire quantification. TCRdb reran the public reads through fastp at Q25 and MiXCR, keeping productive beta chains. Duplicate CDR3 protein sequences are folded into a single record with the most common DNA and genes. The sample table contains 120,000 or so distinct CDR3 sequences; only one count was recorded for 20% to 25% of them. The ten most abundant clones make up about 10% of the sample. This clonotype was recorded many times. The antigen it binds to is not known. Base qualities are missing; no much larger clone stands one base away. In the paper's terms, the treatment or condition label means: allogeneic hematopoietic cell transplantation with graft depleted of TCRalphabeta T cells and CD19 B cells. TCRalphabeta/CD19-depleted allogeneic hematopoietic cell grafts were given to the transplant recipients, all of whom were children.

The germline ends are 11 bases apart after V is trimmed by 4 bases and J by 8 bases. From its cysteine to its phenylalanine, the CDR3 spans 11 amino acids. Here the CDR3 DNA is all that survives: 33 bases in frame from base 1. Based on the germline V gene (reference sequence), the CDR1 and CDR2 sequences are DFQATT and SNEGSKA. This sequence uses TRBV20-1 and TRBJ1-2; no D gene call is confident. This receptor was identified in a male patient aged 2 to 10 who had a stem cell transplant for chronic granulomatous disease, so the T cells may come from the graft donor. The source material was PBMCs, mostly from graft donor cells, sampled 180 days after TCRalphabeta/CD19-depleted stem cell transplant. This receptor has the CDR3 CSAITGSGYTF. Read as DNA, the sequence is TGCAGTGCTATAACTGGGAGCGGCTACACCTTC.